These 29 T cell receptor beta chains were all obtained from the same sample, sequenced in a study of CD8 T cells in ankylosing spondylitis. Via MiXCR, TCRdb re-called the 5' RACE reads, giving one row per CDR3 protein. Of 200,000 to 250,000 distinct CDR3 sequences in the sample, about 10% were seen once. Specimen: blood, either unsorted or a sorted T cell fraction (not recorded which). The receptors stem from a male donor with ankylosing spondylitis or in good health (not recorded which).

There are many counts of this clonotype. The chain employs TRBV6-5 and TRBJ2-1; perhaps TRBD2 as D (7 bases). V was cut by 0 bases and J by 6 bases, with 18 bases left in between. The V gene's germline CDR1 is MNHEY and CDR2 SVGAGI. The CDR3 contains 17 residues. The CDR3 loop is CASSYSILRGAPNEQFF. For the CDR3, the DNA is TGTGCCAGCAGTTACTCGATTCTCCGGGGGGCCCCCAATGAGCAGTTCTTC.

This clonotype was picked up many times. The chain recombines TRBV2 with TRBJ2-5; 8 bases align to TRBD1. The V gene's germline CDR1 is SNHLY and CDR2 FYNNEI. This CDR3 is built from 13 residues. Unmatched junction bases numbered 7, after V lost 8 bases and J lost 5 bases. In nucleotides, the CDR3 is TGTGCCAGCGACTTGCAGGGGGCGGAGACCCAGTACTTC. Its protein is CASDLQGAETQYF.

This clonotype has more than one count but fewer than ten. V usage is TRBV20-1 and J usage is TRBJ1-2; 10 bases map to TRBD1. The CDR3 extends over 14 amino acids. V lost 4 bases to trimming and J lost 3 bases; unmatched junction nucleotides: 5. Germline CDR1 DFQATT, CDR2 SNEGSKA (reference sequence). CDR3 bases: TGCAGTGCTAACCCGGACAGGGGGGACTATGGCTACACCTTC. Residues: CSANPDRGDYGYTF.

The chain employs TRBV28 and TRBJ1-2; TRBD1 agrees at 8 bases. Germline V CDR1 and CDR2: MDHEN, SYDVKM. V was pared by 4 bases and J by 8 bases, with 12 bases of the junction left unmatched. There are 15 residues in the CDR3. Here the CDR3 DNA reads TGTGCCAGCAGTTCGTTATGGCCAGGGGGCGTAGGCTACACCTTC. The encoded protein is CASSSLWPGGVGYTF.

Many counts were recorded for this clonotype. The genes are TRBV15 and TRBJ2-7, with D maybe TRBD2 (5 bases). The CDR3 is 19 amino acids. V lost 7 bases, J lost 0 bases, and 28 bases lay in between. The germline V gene has CDR1 LNHNV and CDR2 YYDKDF (reference sequence). The CDR3 bases are TGTGCCACCAAACAACTAACATACTGGGCGGGCCAGAGCTCCTACGAGCAGTACTTC. Translating it yields CATKQLTYWAGQSSYEQYF.

This clonotype was picked up a small number of times. The rearrangement uses TRBV11-2 and TRBJ2-5; D not certain. The CDR3 extends over 16 amino acids. Germline CDR1 is SGHAT and CDR2 is FQNNGV. V lost 3 bases and J 5 bases, leaving 19 bases between the germline ends. CDR3 nucleotide sequence: TGTGCCAGCAGCTTCCGGAGAGGCACCGAACCGGAGACCCAGTACTTC. As protein: CASSFRRGTEPETQYF.

This clonotype was seen ten or more times. CDR3: CASSPRQGSTDTQYF. DNA of the CDR3: TGTGCCAGCAGCCCCCGACAGGGGAGCACAGATACGCAGTATTTT. The chain has TRBV3-1 and TRBJ2-3; 8 bases agree with TRBD1. The CDR3 loop spans 15 amino acids. J gave up 0 bases and V 4 bases, and 3 bases lay outside the gene matches. From germline, CDR1 is LGHDT and CDR2 YNNKEL (reference sequence).

In this sample, this clonotype turned up many times. The V and J genes are TRBV7-2 and TRBJ2-3, with 9 positions matching TRBD2. The CDR3 consists of 16 residues. V gave up 5 bases and J gave up 4 bases; unmatched junction bases: 10. Germline assignment: CDR1 SGHTA and CDR2 FQGNSA. The CDR3 DNA sequence: TGTGCCAGCAGCCCTTATGGCGGGGGGGCAGCAGATACGCAGTATTTT. It specifies CASSPYGGGAADTQYF.

Of note for this clonotype: A much larger clone is a single base away; this may be a read error. The chain has TRBV7-9 and TRBJ1-4; D perhaps matches TRBD1 (5 bases). Per the germline V gene, CDR1 is SEHNR and CDR2 is FQNEAQ (reference sequence). V was trimmed by 4 bases and J by 7 bases, leaving 7 bases between them. The CDR3 has 12 residues. The CDR3 here is CASSWGSEKLFF. CDR3 coding DNA: TGTGCCAGCAGCTGGGGCAGTGAAAAACTGTTTTTT.

This clonotype was detected ten times or more. The V gene is TRBV10-3, the J gene TRBJ1-3; D remains unclear. From germline, CDR1 is ENHRY and CDR2 SYGVKD. Trimming removed 3 bases from V and 1 base from J, with 7 bases in between. This CDR3 has 14 amino acids. CDR3 sequence (DNA): TGTGCCATCAGTGATAGTGGATCTGGAAACACCATATATTTT. Amino acid sequence: CAISDSGSGNTIYF.

This clonotype was seen a few times. V gene TRBV5-6 combines with J gene TRBJ2-1; D might be TRBD2 (6 bases). Germline V gene sequence: CDR1 SGHDT, CDR2 YYEEEE. V lost 0 bases, J lost 8 bases, and 27 bases lay in between. The CDR3 is 19 amino acids. The CDR3 bases are TGTGCCAGCAGCTTGGACTTGGGAGGAGGAGAATTTAGGACCCATGAGCAGTTCTTC. It translates to CASSLDLGGGEFRTHEQFF. Combining the CDR3 with reference TRBV5-6 and TRBJ2-1 gives the whole variable domain DAGVTQSPTHLIKTRGQQVTLRCSPKSGHDTVSWYQQALGQGPQFIFQYYEEEERQRGNFPDRFSGHQFPNYSSELNVNALLLGDSALYLCASSLDLGGGEFRTHEQFFGPGTRLTVL.

This clonotype was recorded a few times. This rearrangement joins TRBV2 to TRBJ1-2; D is possibly TRBD1 (5 bases). This CDR3 comprises 12 residues. The germline V gene has CDR1 SNHLY and CDR2 FYNNEI. V shed 3 bases and J shed 4 bases, with 6 bases lying between them. The CDR3 nucleotides read TGTGCCAGCAGTGAGGGGGGCTATGGCTACACCTTC. It codes for CASSEGGYGYTF.

This clonotype has a count of ten or more. The rearrangement links TRBV6-2 or TRBV6-3 to TRBJ2-5; 7 bases agree with TRBD2. In germline, CDR1 is MNHEY, CDR2 SVGEGT. CDR3 length: 19 amino acids. With V trimmed by 2 bases and J by 0 bases, 15 bases remained unmatched. CDR3 DNA sequence: TGTGCCAGCAGTTACACAAACCGGTGGGCTAGCGGAAACCAAGAGACCCAGTACTTC. Its protein product is CASSYTNRWASGNQETQYF.

This clonotype was seen repeatedly, ten times or more. The chain has TRBV9 and TRBJ1-3; D is unclear. This CDR3 contains 14 residues. The V and J ends lost 4 bases and 0 bases respectively, with 8 bases between them. The germline gives CDR1 SGDLS, CDR2 YYNGEE. The CDR3 sequence is CASSPDFSGNTIYF. For the CDR3, the DNA is TGTGCCAGCAGCCCGGACTTCTCTGGAAACACCATATATTTT.

This clonotype has more than one count but fewer than ten. This chain connects TRBV5-1 to TRBJ2-5; 16 bases are shared with TRBD2. The CDR3 runs to 17 residues. The germline gives CDR1 SGHRS, CDR2 YFSETQ. Losses at the gene ends were 4 bases for V and 4 bases for J; bases not matched to a gene: 7. CDR3 DNA sequence: TGCGCCAGCAGCCTTGGGACTAGCGGGGGGGCCTCAGAGACCCAGTACTTC. Translating it yields CASSLGTSGGASETQYF.

This clonotype was seen many times. The chain recombines TRBV5-1 with TRBJ2-5; 9 positions agree with TRBD2. With 4 bases clipped from V and 4 bases from J, the junction kept 8 bases outside the gene matches. Germline CDR1 reads SGHRS; CDR2 reads YFSETQ. This CDR3 spans 15 amino acids. The CDR3 coding sequence is TGCGCCAGCAGCGGCGGGGGGGCCGTTACAGAGACCCAGTACTTC. Amino acid sequence: CASSGGGAVTETQYF. Based on the CDR3 plus reference TRBV5-1 and TRBJ2-5, the full variable domain is KAGVTQTPRYLIKTRGQQVTLSCSPISGHRSVSWYQQTPGQGLQFLFEYFSETQRNKGNFPGRFSGRQFSNSRSEMNVSTLELGDSALYLCASSGGGAVTETQYFGPGTRLLVL.

This clonotype was observed many times. The rearrangement joins TRBV27 to TRBJ2-3, with D unresolved. Trimming removed 3 bases at V and 2 bases at J, with 9 bases between. The CDR3 has 14 amino acids. Germline CDR1 is MNHEY and CDR2 is SMNVEV (reference sequence). Written as DNA, the CDR3 is TGTGCCAGCAGTTTCGGTGGACCCACAGATACGCAGTATTTT. Encoded protein: CASSFGGPTDTQYF.

There are a few counts of this clonotype. The chain joins TRBV7-9 to TRBJ2-1, with D possibly being TRBD2 (6 bases). Germline V gene lookup returns CDR1 SEHNR and CDR2 FQNEAQ (reference sequence). There are 16 residues in the CDR3. The ends were cut back, 5 bases at V and 0 bases at J, with 14 bases in the middle. The CDR3 sequence: CASSPSDGSSYNEQFF. The CDR3 region has the DNA TGTGCCAGCAGCCCTTCGGACGGGAGCTCCTACAATGAGCAGTTCTTC.

This clonotype was counted ten times or more. The CDR3 DNA follows: TGCGCCAGCAGCTTGGGACCGGGCCCGAATTCACCCCTCCACTTT. It translates to CASSLGPGPNSPLHF. The V call is TRBV5-1, the J call TRBJ1-6; D remains ambiguous. Germline values: CDR1 SGHRS, CDR2 YFSETQ. Trimming stripped 0 bases from V and 7 bases from J, with 11 bases between. The CDR3 runs 15 residues. The full variable domain, its missing parts supplied by reference TRBV5-1 and TRBJ1-6, is KAGVTQTPRYLIKTRGQQVTLSCSPISGHRSVSWYQQTPGQGLQFLFEYFSETQRNKGNFPGRFSGRQFSNSRSEMNVSTLELGDSALYLCASSLGPGPNSPLHFGNGTRLTVT.

This clonotype has ten or more counts. The chain has TRBV5-1 and TRBJ1-1, with TRBD1 identical over 8 bases. The J segment lost 5 bases and the V segment lost 4 bases, leaving 7 bases of the junction unmatched. From germline, CDR1 is SGHRS and CDR2 YFSETQ. The CDR3 is 14 residues long. The CDR3 DNA reads TGCGCCAGCAGCGTCGAGGACAGGGCGACTGAAGCTTTCTTT. It is translated as CASSVEDRATEAFF.

This clonotype showed up many times. The chain employs TRBV5-1 and TRBJ1-5; 7 bases align to TRBD1. The CDR3 loop spans 15 amino acids. V gave up 0 bases and J gave up 4 bases; unmatched junction bases: 4. Germline loops: CDR1 SGHRS, CDR2 YFSETQ. The CDR3 sequence: CASSLEGAENQPQHF. CDR3 in DNA: TGCGCCAGCAGCTTGGAGGGGGCGGAAAATCAGCCCCAGCATTTT.

This clonotype was detected many times. In nucleotides, the CDR3 is TGTGCCAGCAGCCTGGGACTAGCGGGGGAGCATACGCAGTATTTT. Translated, it gives CASSLGLAGEHTQYF. The genes are TRBV7-3 and TRBJ2-3; 14 positions match TRBD2. CDR3 size: 15 residues. The V gene's germline CDR1 is SGHTA and CDR2 FQGTGA. With V trimmed by 5 bases and J by 7 bases, 5 bases remained unmatched.

This clonotype is medium-sized in the sample. This CDR3 is CASSSSLWGAPGELFF. CDR3 in DNA: TGCGCCAGCAGCTCTTCCTTGTGGGGGGCTCCCGGGGAGCTGTTTTTT. The gene calls are TRBV5-1 and TRBJ2-2; D is possibly TRBD1 or TRBD2 (6 bases each). V lost 3 bases to trimming and J lost 6 bases, with 18 bases between them. The CDR3 is 16 amino acids. Germline V gives CDR1 SGHRS, CDR2 YFSETQ.

This clonotype was found many times. The rearrangement links TRBV6-1 to TRBJ2-5; D may be TRBD1 (6 bases). Germline V CDR1 and CDR2: MNHNS, SASEGT. The CDR3 runs to 13 residues. V lost 6 bases and J 1 base, leaving 9 bases between the germline ends. The CDR3 sequence is CASSRTAQETQYF. CDR3 nucleotide sequence: TGTGCCAGCAGCCGGACAGCCCAAGAGACCCAGTACTTC.

This clonotype came up many times. V usage is TRBV3-1 and J usage is TRBJ2-2, with a possible D match to TRBD1 (6 bases). Germline CDR1 LGHDT, CDR2 YNNKEL (reference sequence). V was pared by 4 bases and J by 6 bases, with 18 bases between. The CDR3 runs to 16 residues. The CDR3 coding sequence is TGTGCCAGCAGCCGCCAACAGGGATCGGCAGCCGGGGAGCTGTTTTTT. Translation: CASSRQQGSAAGELFF.

This clonotype was picked up a small number of times. The V gene is TRBV5-4, the J gene TRBJ2-5; D is undetermined. The CDR3 runs 13 residues. The germline V and J ends were trimmed by 1 base and 4 bases, with 8 bases remaining between them. CDR1 is SGHNT and CDR2 is YYREEE in the germline V gene (reference sequence). DNA of the CDR3: TGTGCCAGCAGCTTGCCGAGCAGAGAGACCCAGTACTTC. It translates to CASSLPSRETQYF.

This clonotype appeared many times. The CDR3 sequence is CASSLTGLANQETQYF. The CDR3 nucleotides read TGTGCCAGCAGCTTAACAGGGTTGGCGAACCAAGAGACCCAGTACTTC. The rearrangement uses TRBV7-3 and TRBJ2-5; D unresolved. CDR1 is SGHTA and CDR2 is FQGTGA in the germline V gene. V was clipped by 0 bases and J by 0 bases, with 11 bases between them. The CDR3 length is 16 residues. The whole variable domain, remainder taken from reference TRBV7-3 and TRBJ2-5, is GAGVSQTPSNKVTEKGKYVELRCDPISGHTALYWYRQSLGQGPEFLIYFQGTGAADDSGLPNDRFFAVRPEGSVSTLKIQRTERGDSAVYLCASSLTGLANQETQYFGPGTRLLVL.

Remarks on this clonotype: A single base separates this from a much larger clone, so it may be a read error. The chain links TRBV5-1 to TRBJ2-2, with a possible D match to TRBD1 (6 bases). The CDR3 is 14 residues long. Germline values: CDR1 SGHRS, CDR2 YFSETQ. V was shortened by 3 bases and J by 9 bases, with 15 bases between the two germline ends. Here the CDR3 reads CASSWGHGDRELFF. CDR3 nucleotide sequence: TGCGCCAGCAGCTGGGGACATGGGGATCGGGAGCTGTTTTTT.

The chain joins TRBV6-1 to TRBJ1-2; no clear D. V lost 4 bases to trimming and J lost 3 bases, with 12 bases between them. The CDR3 has 14 residues. CDR1 and CDR2 (germline): MNHNS, SASEGT. The CDR3 nucleotides are TGTGCCAGCAGTGCCTGGGGAGGAGACTATGGCTACACCTTC. Its protein product is CASSAWGGDYGYTF.